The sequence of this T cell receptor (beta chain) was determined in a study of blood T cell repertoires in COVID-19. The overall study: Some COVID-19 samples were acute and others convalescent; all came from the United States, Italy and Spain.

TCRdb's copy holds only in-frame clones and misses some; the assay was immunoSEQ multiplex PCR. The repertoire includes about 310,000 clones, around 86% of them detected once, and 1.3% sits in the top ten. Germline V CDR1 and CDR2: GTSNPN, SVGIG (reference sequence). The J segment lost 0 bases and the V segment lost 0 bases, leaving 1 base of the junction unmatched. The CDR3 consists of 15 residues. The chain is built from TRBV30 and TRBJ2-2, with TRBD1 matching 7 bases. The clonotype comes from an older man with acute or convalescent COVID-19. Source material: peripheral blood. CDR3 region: CAWSVDRANTGELFF. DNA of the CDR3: TGTGCCTGGAGTGTAGACAGGGCGAACACCGGGGAGCTGTTTTTT.